Below are 13 T cell receptor beta chains sequenced from a single sample in a study of human T cells and chemical hapten exposure (TCRdb year 2021). Libraries came from RACE. The listed sequencing device is NextSeq 500. TCRdb reran the public reads through fastp at Q25 and MiXCR, keeping productive beta chains. Merged by CDR3 protein, the rows form single entries marked with the most common genes and DNA. This sample holds about 380,000 distinct CDR3 sequences; approximately 5.1% were observed only once. In total, the top ten clones hold about 2.2% of the sample. According to the study, the label for this sample's time point signals: patch test 1, 2 weeks after DPC sensitization. This sample's treatment or condition label indicates: therapeutic diphenylcyclopropenone sensitization with weekly scalp DPC. Sample: whole blood, taken in connection with sensitization to the hapten diphenylcyclopropenone (DPC). The receptors here all came from a woman in her fifties or sixties with alopecia areata. Some clones in this sample may be carry-over from other donors' samples.

This clonotype was recorded many times. The rearrangement uses TRBV6-5 and TRBJ2-3; tentatively, D is TRBD2 (5 bases). Germline CDR1 and CDR2: MNHEY and SVGAGI. With 2 bases removed from V and 1 base from J, the gap between germline ends came to 7 bases. The CDR3 is 14 amino acids. The CDR3: CASSYGGRTDTQYF. CDR3 DNA: TGTGCCAGCAGTTACGGCGGGCGCACAGATACGCAGTATTTT.

This chain links TRBV6-8 with TRBJ1-2, with D perhaps matching TRBD1 (5 bases). The CDR3 is 15 residues long. V gave up 2 bases and J gave up 6 bases, with 16 bases separating them. The germline gives CDR1 MNHGY, CDR2 SAAAGT. The CDR3 nucleotides read TGTGCCAGCAGTTACGGGCTGGTGGGGGAGGATGGCTACACCTTC. This translates into CASSYGLVGEDGYTF.

This clonotype was found many times. V usage is TRBV28 and J usage is TRBJ1-1; TRBD1 might be the D (5 bases). V was clipped by 6 bases and J by 8 bases, with 19 bases between them. CDR3 length: 14 residues. Germline V CDR1 and CDR2: MDHEN, SYDVKM. The CDR3 DNA reads TGTGCCAGCAGCCGAGCGGGGGGAGGAAAGGAAGCTTTCTTT. Its translation is CASSRAGGGKEAFF.

The table lists this clonotype with many counts. The rearrangement uses TRBV11-2 and TRBJ1-3; D gene uncertain. Looked up from germline, CDR1 is SGHAT and CDR2 is FQNNGV. The CDR3 contains 16 residues. The germline V and J ends were trimmed by 1 base and 0 bases, with 10 bases remaining between them. CDR3 bases: TGTGCCAGCAGCTTAGGAGCTGGGGTCTCTGGAAACACCATATATTTT. Translating gives CASSLGAGVSGNTIYF.

This clonotype has a count of ten or more. The rearrangement joins TRBV7-2 to TRBJ1-1; the D gene is possibly TRBD1 (5 bases). V lost 5 bases and J 4 bases, leaving 20 bases between the germline ends. Germline CDR1 is SGHTA and CDR2 is FQGNSA. The CDR3 has 16 amino acids. CDR3: CASSPRAGASITEAFF. The CDR3 DNA reads TGTGCCAGCAGCCCAAGGGCCGGGGCAAGTATCACTGAAGCTTTCTTT.

This clonotype was observed at least ten times. This rearrangement joins TRBV30 to TRBJ2-1, with 8 positions matching TRBD2. CDR3 size: 19 residues. The J segment lost 0 bases and the V segment lost 0 bases, leaving 13 bases of the junction unmatched. CDR1 GTSNPN and CDR2 SVGIG come from the germline V gene (reference sequence). CDR3 loop: CAWSVGLTSGRHSYNEQFF. As DNA, the CDR3 is TGTGCCTGGAGTGTCGGCCTTACTAGCGGCCGACACTCCTACAATGAGCAGTTCTTC.

This clonotype has at least ten counts. The rearrangement uses TRBV6-5 and TRBJ1-3; possible D gene TRBD1, 6 bases. CDR1 is MNHEY and CDR2 is SVGAGI in the germline V gene. This CDR3 has 16 residues. V lost 5 bases and J lost 0, with 14 bases in between. CDR3 residues: CASSRGQIRSGNTIYF. CDR3 sequence (DNA): TGTGCCAGCAGTCGAGGACAGATCCGCTCTGGAAACACCATATATTTT.

This clonotype was picked up many times. The rearrangement uses TRBV20-1 and TRBJ1-1; weak D call: TRBD1 (5 bases). Germline V gene data show CDR1 as DFQATT and CDR2 as SNEGSKA (reference sequence). V lost 8 bases to trimming and J lost 7 bases, with 29 bases between them. CDR3 size: 16 residues. CDR3 DNA: TGCAGTCCCCGGGGGGGTTCAAGCCATCTGGGGCATGAAGCTTTCTTT. This encodes CSPRGGSSHLGHEAFF.

The sample holds many counts of this clonotype. The gene calls are TRBV29-1 and TRBJ1-5; 8 bases are a match to TRBD1. Germline V gives CDR1 SQVTM, CDR2 ANQGSEA. V lost 3 bases, J lost 4 bases, and 2 bases stayed unmatched. This CDR3 has 13 amino acids. DNA for the CDR3: TGCAGCGTTGAGACAGGGGTTAATCAGCCCCAGCATTTT. Its translation: CSVETGVNQPQHF.

This clonotype was observed at least ten times. V gene TRBV9 combines with J gene TRBJ2-5, with 12 nucleotides matching TRBD2. The germline V gene encodes CDR1 SGDLS and CDR2 YYNGEE. The CDR3 covers 17 residues. After removal of 3 bases from V and 5 bases from J, the junction contained 11 bases not matched to a gene. The CDR3 coding sequence is TGTGCCAGCAGCGCTGGACTAGCGGGATGGGTACAGGAGACCCAGTACTTC. Residues: CASSAGLAGWVQETQYF.

This clonotype has only a few counts. The chain has TRBV18 and TRBJ1-4; D uncertain. The CDR3 covers 13 residues. Trimming stripped 5 bases from V and 12 bases from J, with 16 bases between. Per germline, CDR1 KGHSH and CDR2 LQKENI. The CDR3 loop reads CASSAPGDGELFF. The CDR3 DNA reads as TGTGCCAGCTCAGCCCCCGGGGATGGGGAACTGTTTTTT.

This clonotype was detected many times. The chain combines TRBV20-1 with TRBJ1-1; the D gene is possibly TRBD1 (5 bases). This CDR3 spans 13 amino acids. The germline CDR1 and CDR2 sequences are DFQATT and SNEGSKA (reference sequence). Trimming took 2 bases from V and 2 from J, leaving 9 bases between them. The CDR3 DNA reads as TGCAGTGCTAGAAAGACAGATAACACTGAAGCTTTCTTT. Translation: CSARKTDNTEAFF.

Ten or more counts support this clonotype. This chain connects TRBV12-3 or TRBV12-4 to TRBJ2-1, with D uncertain. Trimming removed 7 bases at V and 2 bases at J, with 9 bases between. The CDR3 has 13 amino acids. CDR3 sequence: CASIMTPYNEQFF. In DNA, the CDR3 is TGTGCCAGCATCATGACTCCCTACAATGAGCAGTTCTTC.